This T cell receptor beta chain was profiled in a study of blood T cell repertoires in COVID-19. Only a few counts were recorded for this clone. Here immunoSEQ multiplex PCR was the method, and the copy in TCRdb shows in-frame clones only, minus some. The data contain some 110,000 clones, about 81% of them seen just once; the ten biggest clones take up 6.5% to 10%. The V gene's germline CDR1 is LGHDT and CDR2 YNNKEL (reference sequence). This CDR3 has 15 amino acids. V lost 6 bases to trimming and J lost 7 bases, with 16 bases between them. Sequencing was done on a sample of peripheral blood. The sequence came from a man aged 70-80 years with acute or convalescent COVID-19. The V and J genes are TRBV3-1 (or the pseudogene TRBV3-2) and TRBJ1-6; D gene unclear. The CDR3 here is CASRPQHGKNSPLHF. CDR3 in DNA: TGTGCCAGCAGACCTCAACACGGGAAAAATTCACCCCTCCACTTT.